The entry below gives a single T cell receptor beta chain sequence along with its context. The data derive from a study of blood T cell repertoires in COVID-19. Study overall: The analysed material was cDNA or gDNA that came from T cells, B-cell-depleted T cells, or PBMCs.

The germline V gene has CDR1 LNHDA and CDR2 SQIVND (reference sequence). V was clipped by 2 bases and J by 3 bases, with 11 bases between them. The CDR3 has 14 residues. Clones were sequenced by immunoSEQ multiplex PCR, and TCRdb holds only the in-frame ones, with some missing. The data show about 130,000 clones, around 81% seen once. This clonotype was sampled from a man younger than 40 with COVID-19, enrolled during active disease. The V call is TRBV19, the J call TRBJ2-7; D gene unclear. Sequencing used peripheral blood. Here the CDR3 reads CASSISYTDYEQYF. The CDR3 DNA reads as TGTGCCAGTAGTATATCCTACACAGACTACGAGCAGTACTTC.